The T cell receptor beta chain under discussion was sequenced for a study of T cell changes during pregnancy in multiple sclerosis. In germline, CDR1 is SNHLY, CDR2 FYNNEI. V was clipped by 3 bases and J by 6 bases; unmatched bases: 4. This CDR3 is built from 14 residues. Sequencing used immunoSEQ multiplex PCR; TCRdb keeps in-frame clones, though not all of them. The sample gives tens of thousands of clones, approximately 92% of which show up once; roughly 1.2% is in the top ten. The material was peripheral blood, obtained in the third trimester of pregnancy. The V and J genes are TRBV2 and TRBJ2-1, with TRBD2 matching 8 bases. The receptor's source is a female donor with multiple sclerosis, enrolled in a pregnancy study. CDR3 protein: CASSDRLAGNEQFF. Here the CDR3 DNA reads TGTGCCAGCAGTGATCGGCTAGCGGGCAATGAGCAGTTCTTC.